Following are 17 T cell receptor beta chains from one sample sequenced in a study of blood T cell repertoires in COVID-19. TCRdb keeps only in-frame clones here, not all; method: immunoSEQ multiplex PCR. The repertoire holds roughly 350,000 clones, with approximately 89% as singletons. The specimen was peripheral blood. The receptors stem from a young woman with COVID-19, enrolled during active disease.

The gene calls are TRBV5-1 and TRBJ1-2, with D perhaps TRBD1 (6 bases). Trimming took 4 bases from V and 3 from J, leaving 16 bases between them. The germline V gene has CDR1 SGHRS and CDR2 YFSETQ. The CDR3 contains 15 residues. The CDR3 coding sequence is TGCGCCAGCAGCCTCCAAGGGGGTACTGACTATGGCTACACCTTC. Translated, it gives CASSLQGGTDYGYTF.

V is TRBV5-1 and J is TRBJ2-3, with TRBD1 matching over 10 bases. Per germline, CDR1 SGHRS and CDR2 YFSETQ. CDR3 length equals 15 residues. The ends lost 4 bases at V and 6 bases at J; junction bases unmatched: 8. CDR3 loop: CASSRSTGGIDTQYF. The DNA of the CDR3 is TGCGCCAGCAGCAGATCGACAGGGGGCATTGATACGCAGTATTTT.

This sequence joins TRBV4-3 and TRBJ1-2; 7 bases match TRBD1. CDR1 LGHNA and CDR2 YSLEER come from the germline V gene. The CDR3 consists of 14 residues. J was trimmed by 2 bases and V by 5 bases; bases with no gene match: 5. This CDR3 reads CASSFPGGNYGYTF. The CDR3 coding sequence is TGCGCCAGCAGCTTCCCAGGGGGGAACTATGGCTACACCTTC.

In this sample, this clone turned up once. The chain has TRBV28 and TRBJ1-1, with D unclear. Germline V gene lookup returns CDR1 MDHEN and CDR2 SYDVKM. This CDR3 has 13 residues. V lost 5 bases and J 0 bases, leaving 7 bases between the germline ends. The CDR3 bases are TGTGCCAGCAGTCTAGTATTGAACACTGAAGCTTTCTTT. Encoded protein: CASSLVLNTEAFF.

This clone has just a few counts. CDR3 coding DNA: TGTGCCAGCAGTCAAGGGACAGGGCTAACAGATACGCAGTATTTT. As protein: CASSQGTGLTDTQYF. The chain joins TRBV2 to TRBJ2-3; 9 bases fit TRBD1. After removal of 5 bases from V and 3 bases from J, the junction contained 6 bases not matched to a gene. CDR3 length equals 15 residues. Germline V lookup: CDR1 SNHLY, CDR2 FYNNEI.

The V call is TRBV10-2, the J call TRBJ1-4, with TRBD1 matching 9 bases. This CDR3 comprises 18 residues. Looked up from germline, CDR1 is WSHSY and CDR2 is SAAADI. The trim removed 8 bases at V and 0 bases at J, leaving 13 bases unmatched. The CDR3 spells CASGGPRDRVATNEKLFF. CDR3 nucleotide sequence: TGCGCCAGCGGGGGACCCCGGGACAGGGTTGCAACTAATGAAAAACTGTTTTTT.

This clone was counted a single time. The genes are TRBV27 and TRBJ1-2; unclear D gene. Germline assignment: CDR1 MNHEY and CDR2 SMNVEV (reference sequence). CDR3 length: 14 amino acids. V was cut by 2 bases and J by 2 bases, with 9 bases left in between. Here the CDR3 reads CASSLVGTNYGYTF. CDR3 DNA sequence: TGTGCCAGCAGTTTAGTTGGCACGAACTATGGCTACACCTTC.

V is TRBV2 and J is TRBJ2-7; D call uncertain. In germline, CDR1 is SNHLY, CDR2 FYNNEI. This CDR3 comprises 14 residues. The germline V and J ends were trimmed by 6 bases and 1 base, with 13 bases remaining between them. CDR3 in DNA: TGTGCCAGCAGATCACCTACTACTTCCTACGAGCAGTACTTC. Encoded protein: CASRSPTTSYEQYF.

The V and J genes are TRBV7-2 and TRBJ2-7; 13 nucleotides align to TRBD2. The CDR3 is made up of 16 amino acids. Germline V gene lookup returns CDR1 SGHTA and CDR2 FQGNSA. With 5 bases clipped from V and 2 bases from J, the junction kept 6 bases outside the gene matches. The CDR3 is CASSPWGTSGTYEQYF. CDR3 sequence (DNA): TGTGCCAGCAGCCCGTGGGGGACTAGCGGGACCTACGAGCAGTACTTC.

This chain joins TRBV3-1 (or the pseudogene TRBV3-2) and TRBJ2-2, with 9 bases lining up with TRBD2. The CDR3 loop spans 17 amino acids. Germline CDR1 is LGHDT and CDR2 is YNNKEL (reference sequence). The junction had 4 bases not matched to a gene; V was cut back by 1 base and J by 1 base. CDR3 sequence reads: CASSQGSLAGNTGELFF. CDR3 bases: TGTGCCAGCAGCCAAGGGTCACTAGCGGGGAACACCGGGGAGCTGTTTTTT.

The J gene is TRBJ2-2, the V gene TRBV5-1; 11 nucleotides agree with TRBD1. Germline CDR1 SGHRS, CDR2 YFSETQ. The CDR3 consists of 15 residues. The junction had 5 bases not matched to a gene; V was cut back by 5 bases and J by 5 bases. The CDR3 region has the DNA TGCGCCAGCAGGACCGGGACAGGGGGGACCGGGGAGCTGTTTTTT. It encodes CASRTGTGGTGELFF. The full variable domain, completed using reference TRBV5-1 and TRBJ2-2, is KAGVTQTPRYLIKTRGQQVTLSCSPISGHRSVSWYQQTPGQGLQFLFEYFSETQRNKGNFPGRFSGRQFSNSRSEMNVSTLELGDSALYLCASRTGTGGTGELFFGEGSRLTVL.

In this sample, this clone turned up once. This rearrangement joins TRBV6-6 to TRBJ1-2; D gene unclear. Per germline, CDR1 MNHNY and CDR2 SVGAGI (reference sequence). V was clipped by 2 bases and J by 6 bases, with 4 bases between them. The CDR3 is 11 amino acids. The chain's CDR3 is CASSYRDGYTF. The CDR3 DNA reads as TGTGCCAGCAGTTACCGTGATGGCTACACCTTC.

The chain uses TRBV27 and TRBJ2-7; perhaps TRBD2 as D (6 bases). This CDR3 has 14 residues. The V end was cut by 4 bases, the J end by 5 bases, with 15 bases between. Germline V gene lookup returns CDR1 MNHEY and CDR2 SMNVEV (reference sequence). The CDR3, as DNA: TGTGCCAGCAGTTACCTAGCGACACCGGACGAGCAGTACTTC. This encodes CASSYLATPDEQYF.

The CDR3 DNA follows: TGTGCTAGTGGTTTGGACGGCACCGGGGAGCTGTTTTTT. The encoded protein is CASGLDGTGELFF. The J gene is TRBJ2-2, the V gene TRBV12-5; D not certain. Germline V lookup: CDR1 LGHNT, CDR2 FRNRAP. The CDR3 runs to 13 residues. Trimming left V 1 base short and J 4 bases short, with 4 bases between.

This chain connects TRBV10-3 to TRBJ2-1; 10 bases fit TRBD2. CDR1 is ENHRY and CDR2 is SYGVKD in the germline V gene. This CDR3 spans 14 amino acids. Trimming cost V 4 bases and J 7 bases; bases outside gene matches: 4. This CDR3 is CAISASGRLNEQFF. The CDR3 DNA reads as TGTGCCATCAGTGCTAGCGGGAGATTGAATGAGCAGTTCTTC.

This chain links TRBV24-1 with TRBJ2-7, with a weak D call TRBD2 (5 bases). This CDR3 region has 13 residues. Per germline, CDR1 KGHDR and CDR2 SFDVKD. Trimming pared 9 bases from V and 0 bases from J, leaving 11 bases between. The CDR3 spells CATEGPNSYEQYF. DNA for the CDR3: TGTGCCACCGAGGGTCCAAACTCCTACGAGCAGTACTTC.

This clone was recorded only once. The chain uses TRBV7-9 and TRBJ1-4, with D possibly TRBD1 on 5 matching bases. Germline CDR1 SEHNR, CDR2 FQNEAQ (reference sequence). Trimming pared 5 bases from V and 3 bases from J, leaving 13 bases between. The CDR3 runs 15 residues. The CDR3 sequence is CASSPNRLPNEKLFF. The CDR3 region has the DNA TGTGCCAGCAGCCCCAACAGGCTCCCTAATGAAAAACTGTTTTTT.